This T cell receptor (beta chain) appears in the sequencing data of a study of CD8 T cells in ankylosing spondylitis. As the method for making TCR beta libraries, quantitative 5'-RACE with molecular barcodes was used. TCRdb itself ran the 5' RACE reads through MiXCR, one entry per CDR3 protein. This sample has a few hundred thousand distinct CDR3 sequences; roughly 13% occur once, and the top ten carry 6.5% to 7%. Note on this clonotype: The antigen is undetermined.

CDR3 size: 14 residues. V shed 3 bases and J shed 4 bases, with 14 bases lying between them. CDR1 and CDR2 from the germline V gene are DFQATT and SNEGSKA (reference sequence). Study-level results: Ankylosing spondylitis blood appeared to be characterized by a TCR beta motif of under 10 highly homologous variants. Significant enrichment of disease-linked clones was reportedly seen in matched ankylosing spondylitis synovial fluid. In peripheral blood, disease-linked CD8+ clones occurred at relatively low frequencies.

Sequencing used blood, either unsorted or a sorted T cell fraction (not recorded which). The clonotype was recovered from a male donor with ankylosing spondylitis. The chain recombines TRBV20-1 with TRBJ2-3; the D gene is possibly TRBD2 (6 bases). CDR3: CSARVRLVPDTQYF. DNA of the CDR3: TGCAGTGCTAGGGTACGACTAGTACCAGATACGCAGTATTTT.